Below, 8 T cell receptor beta chains from the same sample are listed, as sequenced in a study of regulatory T cells in long-lasting Graves disease. Noted time point: persistent/refractory GD, antithyroid drugs over 5 years with positive TRAb. From RNA extracted from PBMCs, the TCR library was made. The TCR beta library used iRepertoire HTBI primers with Arm-PCR amplification of CDR3. One entry per CDR3 protein, called by TCRdb with MiXCR from the multiplex PCR reads. The table records around 430,000 distinct CDR3 sequences, approximately 23% of them present only once. The sample was peripheral blood mononuclear cells (PBMCs), taken when the disease was refractory, from a patient treated with antithyroid drugs. The origin of the receptors is a female donor with Graves disease.

The chain recombines TRBV19 with TRBJ2-1; D gene ambiguous. This CDR3 comprises 16 residues. Trimming removed 8 bases at V and 0 bases at J, with 17 bases between. Germline V CDR1 and CDR2: LNHDA, SQIVND (reference sequence). CDR3 nucleotide sequence: TGTGCCAGTGAGCCTACGCCGACCCTCTCCTACAATGAGCAGTTCTTC. As protein: CASEPTPTLSYNEQFF.

This clonotype was observed a few times. J is TRBJ2-5 and V is TRBV7-3; TRBD1 agrees at 8 bases. Germline V gives CDR1 SGHTA, CDR2 FQGTGA. With 4 bases clipped from V and 5 bases from J, the junction kept 12 bases outside the gene matches. The CDR3 length is 16 residues. The chain's CDR3 is CASSSYSGGANETQYF. The DNA of the CDR3 is TGTGCCAGCAGCTCATACTCAGGGGGCGCGAATGAGACCCAGTACTTC.

Turning to this clonotype: A much larger clone differs from this one at a single base, so this may be a read error. V gene TRBV28 combines with J gene TRBJ1-1; D ambiguous. Germline V CDR1 and CDR2: MDHEN, SYDVKM. This CDR3 is 14 amino acids long. DNA for the CDR3: TGTGCCGGCAGTTTACACAGACTGAACACTGAAGCTTTCTTT. Protein product: CAGSLHRLNTEAFF.

The sample holds many counts of this clonotype. This chain uses TRBV7-2 with TRBJ2-7; TRBD2 matches at 11 bases. CDR3 size: 14 residues. From germline, CDR1 is SGHTA and CDR2 FQGNSA. After removal of 5 bases from V and 7 bases from J, the junction contained 7 bases not matched to a gene. This CDR3 is CASSVTSGAGEQYF. The CDR3 nucleotides are TGTGCCAGCAGCGTGACTAGCGGGGCGGGTGAGCAGTACTTC.

Ten or more counts support this clonotype. The chain has TRBV7-2 and TRBJ1-1; D remains ambiguous. This CDR3 contains 14 residues. Germline assignment: CDR1 SGHTA and CDR2 FQGNSA. Between the trimmed V and J ends, which lost 1 base and 0 bases, there was a span of 6 bases. The chain's CDR3 is CASSLDQLNTEAFF. The CDR3, as DNA: TGTGCCAGCAGCTTAGACCAGCTGAACACTGAAGCTTTCTTT.

This clonotype is a singleton in its sample. The chain recombines TRBV19 with TRBJ1-4, with 9 bases aligning to TRBD1. After removal of 3 bases from V and 6 bases from J, the junction contained 2 bases not matched to a gene. Germline V lookup: CDR1 LNHDA, CDR2 SQIVND (reference sequence). The CDR3 spans 14 residues. The CDR3 region has the DNA TGTGCCAGTAGTATGCGGGACAGGGATGAAAAACTGTTTTTT. This gives the protein CASSMRDRDEKLFF.

Worth noting for this clonotype: A much larger clone differs from this one at a single base, so this may be a read error. The V gene is TRBV29-1, the J gene TRBJ2-7, with 8 bases matching TRBD2. The CDR3 sequence is 15 residues long. Losses at the gene ends were 6 bases for V and 1 base for J; bases not matched to a gene: 11. Germline assignment: CDR1 SQVTM and CDR2 ANQGSEA. As DNA, the CDR3 is TGCAGCGTCGCAGAATGGGGGACTAGATCCTACGAGCAGTACTTC. Translating it yields CSVAEWGTRSYEQYF.

Details on this clonotype: The junction does not match germline at one end; this may be a read error. J is TRBJ1-1 and V is TRBV7-9, with D maybe TRBD1 (6 bases). CDR1 and CDR2 from the germline V gene are SEHNR and FQNEAQ (reference sequence). This CDR3 is built from 15 residues. Here the CDR3 DNA reads TGTGCCGGCAGCCAACAACAGACAGGGAACACTGAAGCTTTCTTT. As protein: CAGSQQQTGNTEAFF.